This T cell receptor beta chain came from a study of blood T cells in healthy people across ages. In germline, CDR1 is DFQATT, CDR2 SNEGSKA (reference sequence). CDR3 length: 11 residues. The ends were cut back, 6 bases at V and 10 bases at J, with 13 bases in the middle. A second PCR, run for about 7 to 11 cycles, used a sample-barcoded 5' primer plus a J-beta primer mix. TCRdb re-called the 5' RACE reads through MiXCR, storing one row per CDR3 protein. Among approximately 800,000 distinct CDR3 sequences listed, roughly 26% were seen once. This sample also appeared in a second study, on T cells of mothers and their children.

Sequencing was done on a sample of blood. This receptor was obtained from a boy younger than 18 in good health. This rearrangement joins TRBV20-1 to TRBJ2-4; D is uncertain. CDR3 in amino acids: CSAIDTTIQYF. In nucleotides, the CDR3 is TGCAGTGCCATAGATACAACAATTCAGTACTTC.